Presented here are 23 T cell receptor beta chains from one specimen sequenced in a study of blood T cell repertoires in COVID-19. Generated by immunoSEQ multiplex PCR, the TCRdb table keeps only in-frame clones and is missing some. Of around 120,000 clones listed, roughly 90% are singletons. Sequenced: peripheral blood. These receptors originate from a man aged 55 to 69 with COVID-19, enrolled during active disease.

The chain combines TRBV4-1 with TRBJ2-2; 7 bases align to TRBD2. The V gene's germline CDR1 is MGHRA and CDR2 YSYEKL. The CDR3 runs 18 residues. V was clipped by 1 base and J by 3 bases; unmatched bases: 11. The CDR3 DNA reads as TGCGCCAGCAGCCAAGTCGGACTAGTGGGAGATTACACCGGGGAGCTGTTTTTT. Translation gives CASSQVGLVGDYTGELFF.

J is TRBJ2-1 and V is TRBV24-1; a weak D match, TRBD2 (6 bases). This CDR3 has 13 residues. V lost 5 bases and J 8 bases, leaving 12 bases between the germline ends. Germline-derived CDR1 and CDR2 are KGHDR and SFDVKD. The DNA for the CDR3 is TGTGCCACCAGTGCCCTCTGGGGGGATGAGCAGTTCTTC. Its translation is CATSALWGDEQFF.

The J gene is TRBJ2-1, the V gene TRBV10-2; 10 bases are a match to TRBD2. The CDR3 consists of 15 residues. With V trimmed by 6 bases and J by 5 bases, 7 bases remained unmatched. CDR1 WSHSY and CDR2 SAAADI come from the germline V gene. The CDR3 coding sequence is TGCGCCAGCAGCCTGACTAGCGGGCTCGACAATGAGCAGTTCTTC. It specifies CASSLTSGLDNEQFF.

This clone was observed a handful of times. The chain joins TRBV7-6 to TRBJ1-1; TRBD1 agrees at 9 bases. The CDR3 is 17 amino acids. The V gene's germline CDR1 is SGHVS and CDR2 FNYEAQ. V shed 5 bases and J 1 base; nucleotides not matched to a gene: 11. In DNA, the CDR3 is TGTGCCAGCAGCCCTAATACTCCGGGACAGGGGAACACTGAAGCTTTCTTT. Translating gives CASSPNTPGQGNTEAFF.

The chain is built from TRBV28 and TRBJ1-5; maybe TRBD1 (6 bases). CDR3 length equals 13 residues. In germline, CDR1 is MDHEN, CDR2 SYDVKM. V lost 8 bases, J lost 4 bases, and 12 bases lay in between. DNA for the CDR3: TGTGCCAGCGTTGAGGGGGTAAATCAGCCCCAGCATTTT. Translation gives CASVEGVNQPQHF. Using reference TRBV28 and TRBJ1-5 for the parts outside the CDR3, the full variable domain is DVKVTQSSRYLVKRTGEKVFLECVQDMDHENMFWYRQDPGLGLRLIYFSYDVKMKEKGDIPEGYSVSREKKERFSLILESASTNQTSMYLCASVEGVNQPQHFGDGTRLSIL.

This clone is labeled as medium-sized (0.01 to 0.1%). The chain combines TRBV13 with TRBJ2-7; a possible D gene is TRBD1 (5 bases). CDR3 size: 14 residues. V dropped 8 bases and J dropped 6 bases, with 20 bases sitting between them. CDR1 and CDR2 from the germline V gene are PRHDT and FYEKMQ (reference sequence). The CDR3 loop is CASGAGQGGIEQYF. The CDR3 DNA follows: TGTGCCAGCGGAGCAGGGCAGGGTGGGATCGAGCAGTACTTC. Full variable domain (outside the CDR3, taken from reference TRBV13 and TRBJ2-7): AAGVIQSPRHLIKEKRETATLKCYPIPRHDTVYWYQQGPGQDPQFLISFYEKMQSDKGSIPDRFSAQQFSDYHSELNMSSLELGDSALYFCASGAGQGGIEQYFGPGTRLTVT.

The chain couples TRBV11-2 to TRBJ1-3; D remains ambiguous. The V and J ends lost 3 bases and 1 base respectively, with 7 bases between them. CDR1 SGHAT and CDR2 FQNNGV come from the germline V gene. The CDR3 is 14 residues long. The DNA for the CDR3 is TGTGCCAGCAGCTTCGGTTCATCTGGAAACACCATATATTTT. Residues: CASSFGSSGNTIYF.

The chain uses TRBV21-1 and TRBJ1-2. TRBV21-1 counts as a pseudogene. CDR3 length: 13 amino acids. The CDR3 DNA sequence: TGTGCCAGCAGCAATGGAGGAGAGGTTGGCTACACCTTC. This gives the protein CASSNGGEVGYTF.

This clone was counted a single time. The chain couples TRBV30 to TRBJ2-3, with 10 positions matching TRBD2. V lost 0 bases, J lost 4 bases, and 10 bases stayed unmatched. CDR3 length: 17 amino acids. CDR1 is GTSNPN and CDR2 is SVGIG in the germline V gene (reference sequence). In DNA, the CDR3 is TGTGCCTGGAGTGTCCAAGCGGGAGGGGGTAACGCAGATACGCAGTATTTT. This codes for CAWSVQAGGGNADTQYF.

A few counts support this clone. The chain has TRBV11-2 and TRBJ2-2, with TRBD2 as a possible D gene (5 bases). V gave up 5 bases and J gave up 0 bases, with 7 bases separating them. Germline V gene lookup returns CDR1 SGHAT and CDR2 FQNNGV. The CDR3 is 14 residues long. Written as DNA, the CDR3 is TGTGCCAGCAGCGCGGACTCGAACACCGGGGAGCTGTTTTTT. Protein: CASSADSNTGELFF.

The gene calls are TRBV2 and TRBJ2-1; 7 positions agree with TRBD2. The length of the CDR3 is 14 residues. V dropped 4 bases and J dropped 2; count of bases not matched to a gene: 2. Germline CDR1 reads SNHLY; CDR2 reads FYNNEI. The CDR3 nucleotides read TGTGCCAGCAGTGTTAGCGGGCCCTACAATGAGCAGTTCTTC. This codes for CASSVSGPYNEQFF. Full variable domain (outside the CDR3, taken from reference TRBV2 and TRBJ2-1): EPEVTQTPSHQVTQMGQEVILRCVPISNHLYFYWYRQILGQKVEFLVSFYNNEISEKSEIFDDQFSVERPDGSNFTLKIRSTKLEDSAMYFCASSVSGPYNEQFFGPGTRLTVL.

This chain uses TRBV28 with TRBJ1-4, with D possibly being TRBD1 (5 bases). Trimming removed 4 bases from V and 8 bases from J, with 26 bases in between. Germline lookup yields CDR1 MDHEN and CDR2 SYDVKM. This CDR3 is built from 18 residues. In nucleotides, the CDR3 is TGTGCCAGCAGTTCCACATCATACGGACATCCCGGTGTGGAAAAACTGTTTTTT. Residues: CASSSTSYGHPGVEKLFF.

The chain joins TRBV5-1 to TRBJ1-1; 9 bases line up with TRBD1. V shed 6 bases, J shed 7 bases, and the junction held 7 bases outside the gene matches. The germline CDR1 and CDR2 sequences are SGHRS and YFSETQ. The CDR3 contains 13 residues. The CDR3 DNA reads TGCGCCAGCAACACAGGGGGCTCCCATGAAGCTTTCTTT. Its protein product is CASNTGGSHEAFF. Drawing the rest from reference TRBV5-1 and TRBJ1-1, the complete variable domain is KAGVTQTPRYLIKTRGQQVTLSCSPISGHRSVSWYQQTPGQGLQFLFEYFSETQRNKGNFPGRFSGRQFSNSRSEMNVSTLELGDSALYLCASNTGGSHEAFFGQGTRLTVV.

V gene TRBV7-2 combines with J gene TRBJ2-1; 7 nucleotides agree with TRBD2. CDR3 length equals 16 residues. Germline CDR1 reads SGHTA; CDR2 reads FQGNSA. The V gene end was trimmed by 5 bases and the J gene end by 3 bases; junction bases not matched to a gene: 10. The CDR3 spells CASSPHREASYNEQFF. For the CDR3, the DNA is TGTGCCAGCAGCCCCCACCGGGAGGCCAGCTACAATGAGCAGTTCTTC.

The chain joins TRBV27 to TRBJ1-1; a weak D match, TRBD1 (5 bases). The CDR3 sequence is 14 residues long. V dropped 3 bases and J dropped 5 bases, with 13 bases sitting between them. Germline CDR1 MNHEY, CDR2 SMNVEV (reference sequence). The chain's CDR3 is CASSLIRASTEAFF. DNA of the CDR3: TGTGCCAGCAGTTTGATCAGGGCCTCGACTGAAGCTTTCTTT.

The chain's CDR3 is CASSQGFSANSPLHF. In nucleotides, the CDR3 is TGTGCCAGCAGCCAAGGATTTTCAGCGAATTCACCCCTCCACTTT. The rearrangement links TRBV3-1 (or the pseudogene TRBV3-2) to TRBJ1-6; D ambiguous. Germline CDR1 reads LGHDT; CDR2 reads YNNKEL (reference sequence). This CDR3 is built from 15 residues. V was shortened by 1 base and J by 7 bases, with 11 bases between the two germline ends.

The chain joins TRBV24-1 to TRBJ2-7; 10 nucleotides match TRBD1. Germline trimming cut 8 bases from V and 4 bases from J; bases unmatched to any gene: 4. CDR3 length: 13 residues. Germline CDR1 reads KGHDR; CDR2 reads SFDVKD. In nucleotides, the CDR3 is TGTGCCACCATATGGGACAGGGGTTACGAGCAGTACTTC. Its protein product is CATIWDRGYEQYF.

V is TRBV27 and J is TRBJ2-5, with TRBD2 matching over 8 bases. CDR3 size: 14 residues. V shed 7 bases and J 5 bases; nucleotides not matched to a gene: 9. CDR1 is MNHEY, CDR2 SMNVEV, per germline (reference sequence). CDR3 nucleotides: TGTGCCAGCAAGGAGCATTCTAGCGGGGAGACCCAGTACTTC. This encodes CASKEHSSGETQYF.

The V gene is TRBV15, the J gene TRBJ2-3, with 10 positions matching TRBD2. The germline gives CDR1 LNHNV, CDR2 YYDKDF (reference sequence). This CDR3 region has 15 residues. Trimming cost V 5 bases and J 5 bases; bases outside gene matches: 7. CDR3: CATSWGSGRLDTQYF. CDR3 nucleotide sequence: TGTGCCACCAGCTGGGGTAGCGGGAGGCTAGATACGCAGTATTTT.

The J gene is TRBJ2-3, the V gene TRBV7-9, with 9 bases identical to TRBD1. Looked up from germline, CDR1 is SEHNR and CDR2 is FQNEAQ (reference sequence). The ends lost 4 bases at V and 5 bases at J; junction bases unmatched: 10. This CDR3 is 16 amino acids long. The CDR3 is CASSWTGQGRKDTQYF. The CDR3 nucleotides are TGTGCCAGCAGCTGGACGGGACAGGGTCGTAAAGATACGCAGTATTTT.

J is TRBJ2-1 and V is TRBV4-1, with a possible D match to TRBD2 (6 bases). Germline loops: CDR1 MGHRA, CDR2 YSYEKL. Trimming shortened V by 0 bases and J by 0 bases, and 9 bases separated the two germline ends. The length of the CDR3 is 16 residues. The CDR3 bases are TGCGCCAGCAGCCAAGATAGCGGATTCTCCTACAATGAGCAGTTCTTC. Translating gives CASSQDSGFSYNEQFF.

This clone was observed once. The chain carries TRBV9 and TRBJ1-6; weak D call: TRBD1 (6 bases). Germline CDR1 is SGDLS and CDR2 is YYNGEE. The CDR3 totals 14 residues. V was cut by 4 bases and J by 7 bases, with 12 bases left in between. The CDR3 nucleotides read TGTGCCAGCAGCCCGGGGACAAAAAATTCACCCCTCCACTTT. This gives the protein CASSPGTKNSPLHF.

The V gene is TRBV11-2, the J gene TRBJ2-7; possible D gene TRBD1, 6 bases. Trimming removed 5 bases from V and 0 bases from J, with 11 bases in between. CDR1 SGHAT and CDR2 FQNNGV come from the germline V gene. This CDR3 has 14 residues. The CDR3 is CASSLHRDSYEQYF. Here the CDR3 DNA reads TGTGCCAGCAGCCTTCACAGGGACTCCTACGAGCAGTACTTC.